The present T cell receptor beta chain was sequenced within a study of blood T cell repertoires in COVID-19. Data came from immunoSEQ multiplex PCR; TCRdb stores just in-frame clones and leaves some out. The sample carries 200,000 to 250,000 clones, 65% to 85% recorded once. The CDR3 length is 15 residues. Trimming stripped 2 bases from V and 6 bases from J, with 11 bases between. Germline V gives CDR1 KGHSH, CDR2 LQKENI. The Seattle patients joined while their infection was active and were tracked longitudinally afterward. The chain couples TRBV18 to TRBJ1-6; D might be TRBD1 (6 bases). The sequenced sample was peripheral blood. The sequence was collected from a woman aged 25-40 years with COVID-19, enrolled during active disease. In nucleotides, the CDR3 is TGTGCCAGCTCACCATCAGGGGCGATTAATTCACCCCTCCACTTT. Translated: CASSPSGAINSPLHF.